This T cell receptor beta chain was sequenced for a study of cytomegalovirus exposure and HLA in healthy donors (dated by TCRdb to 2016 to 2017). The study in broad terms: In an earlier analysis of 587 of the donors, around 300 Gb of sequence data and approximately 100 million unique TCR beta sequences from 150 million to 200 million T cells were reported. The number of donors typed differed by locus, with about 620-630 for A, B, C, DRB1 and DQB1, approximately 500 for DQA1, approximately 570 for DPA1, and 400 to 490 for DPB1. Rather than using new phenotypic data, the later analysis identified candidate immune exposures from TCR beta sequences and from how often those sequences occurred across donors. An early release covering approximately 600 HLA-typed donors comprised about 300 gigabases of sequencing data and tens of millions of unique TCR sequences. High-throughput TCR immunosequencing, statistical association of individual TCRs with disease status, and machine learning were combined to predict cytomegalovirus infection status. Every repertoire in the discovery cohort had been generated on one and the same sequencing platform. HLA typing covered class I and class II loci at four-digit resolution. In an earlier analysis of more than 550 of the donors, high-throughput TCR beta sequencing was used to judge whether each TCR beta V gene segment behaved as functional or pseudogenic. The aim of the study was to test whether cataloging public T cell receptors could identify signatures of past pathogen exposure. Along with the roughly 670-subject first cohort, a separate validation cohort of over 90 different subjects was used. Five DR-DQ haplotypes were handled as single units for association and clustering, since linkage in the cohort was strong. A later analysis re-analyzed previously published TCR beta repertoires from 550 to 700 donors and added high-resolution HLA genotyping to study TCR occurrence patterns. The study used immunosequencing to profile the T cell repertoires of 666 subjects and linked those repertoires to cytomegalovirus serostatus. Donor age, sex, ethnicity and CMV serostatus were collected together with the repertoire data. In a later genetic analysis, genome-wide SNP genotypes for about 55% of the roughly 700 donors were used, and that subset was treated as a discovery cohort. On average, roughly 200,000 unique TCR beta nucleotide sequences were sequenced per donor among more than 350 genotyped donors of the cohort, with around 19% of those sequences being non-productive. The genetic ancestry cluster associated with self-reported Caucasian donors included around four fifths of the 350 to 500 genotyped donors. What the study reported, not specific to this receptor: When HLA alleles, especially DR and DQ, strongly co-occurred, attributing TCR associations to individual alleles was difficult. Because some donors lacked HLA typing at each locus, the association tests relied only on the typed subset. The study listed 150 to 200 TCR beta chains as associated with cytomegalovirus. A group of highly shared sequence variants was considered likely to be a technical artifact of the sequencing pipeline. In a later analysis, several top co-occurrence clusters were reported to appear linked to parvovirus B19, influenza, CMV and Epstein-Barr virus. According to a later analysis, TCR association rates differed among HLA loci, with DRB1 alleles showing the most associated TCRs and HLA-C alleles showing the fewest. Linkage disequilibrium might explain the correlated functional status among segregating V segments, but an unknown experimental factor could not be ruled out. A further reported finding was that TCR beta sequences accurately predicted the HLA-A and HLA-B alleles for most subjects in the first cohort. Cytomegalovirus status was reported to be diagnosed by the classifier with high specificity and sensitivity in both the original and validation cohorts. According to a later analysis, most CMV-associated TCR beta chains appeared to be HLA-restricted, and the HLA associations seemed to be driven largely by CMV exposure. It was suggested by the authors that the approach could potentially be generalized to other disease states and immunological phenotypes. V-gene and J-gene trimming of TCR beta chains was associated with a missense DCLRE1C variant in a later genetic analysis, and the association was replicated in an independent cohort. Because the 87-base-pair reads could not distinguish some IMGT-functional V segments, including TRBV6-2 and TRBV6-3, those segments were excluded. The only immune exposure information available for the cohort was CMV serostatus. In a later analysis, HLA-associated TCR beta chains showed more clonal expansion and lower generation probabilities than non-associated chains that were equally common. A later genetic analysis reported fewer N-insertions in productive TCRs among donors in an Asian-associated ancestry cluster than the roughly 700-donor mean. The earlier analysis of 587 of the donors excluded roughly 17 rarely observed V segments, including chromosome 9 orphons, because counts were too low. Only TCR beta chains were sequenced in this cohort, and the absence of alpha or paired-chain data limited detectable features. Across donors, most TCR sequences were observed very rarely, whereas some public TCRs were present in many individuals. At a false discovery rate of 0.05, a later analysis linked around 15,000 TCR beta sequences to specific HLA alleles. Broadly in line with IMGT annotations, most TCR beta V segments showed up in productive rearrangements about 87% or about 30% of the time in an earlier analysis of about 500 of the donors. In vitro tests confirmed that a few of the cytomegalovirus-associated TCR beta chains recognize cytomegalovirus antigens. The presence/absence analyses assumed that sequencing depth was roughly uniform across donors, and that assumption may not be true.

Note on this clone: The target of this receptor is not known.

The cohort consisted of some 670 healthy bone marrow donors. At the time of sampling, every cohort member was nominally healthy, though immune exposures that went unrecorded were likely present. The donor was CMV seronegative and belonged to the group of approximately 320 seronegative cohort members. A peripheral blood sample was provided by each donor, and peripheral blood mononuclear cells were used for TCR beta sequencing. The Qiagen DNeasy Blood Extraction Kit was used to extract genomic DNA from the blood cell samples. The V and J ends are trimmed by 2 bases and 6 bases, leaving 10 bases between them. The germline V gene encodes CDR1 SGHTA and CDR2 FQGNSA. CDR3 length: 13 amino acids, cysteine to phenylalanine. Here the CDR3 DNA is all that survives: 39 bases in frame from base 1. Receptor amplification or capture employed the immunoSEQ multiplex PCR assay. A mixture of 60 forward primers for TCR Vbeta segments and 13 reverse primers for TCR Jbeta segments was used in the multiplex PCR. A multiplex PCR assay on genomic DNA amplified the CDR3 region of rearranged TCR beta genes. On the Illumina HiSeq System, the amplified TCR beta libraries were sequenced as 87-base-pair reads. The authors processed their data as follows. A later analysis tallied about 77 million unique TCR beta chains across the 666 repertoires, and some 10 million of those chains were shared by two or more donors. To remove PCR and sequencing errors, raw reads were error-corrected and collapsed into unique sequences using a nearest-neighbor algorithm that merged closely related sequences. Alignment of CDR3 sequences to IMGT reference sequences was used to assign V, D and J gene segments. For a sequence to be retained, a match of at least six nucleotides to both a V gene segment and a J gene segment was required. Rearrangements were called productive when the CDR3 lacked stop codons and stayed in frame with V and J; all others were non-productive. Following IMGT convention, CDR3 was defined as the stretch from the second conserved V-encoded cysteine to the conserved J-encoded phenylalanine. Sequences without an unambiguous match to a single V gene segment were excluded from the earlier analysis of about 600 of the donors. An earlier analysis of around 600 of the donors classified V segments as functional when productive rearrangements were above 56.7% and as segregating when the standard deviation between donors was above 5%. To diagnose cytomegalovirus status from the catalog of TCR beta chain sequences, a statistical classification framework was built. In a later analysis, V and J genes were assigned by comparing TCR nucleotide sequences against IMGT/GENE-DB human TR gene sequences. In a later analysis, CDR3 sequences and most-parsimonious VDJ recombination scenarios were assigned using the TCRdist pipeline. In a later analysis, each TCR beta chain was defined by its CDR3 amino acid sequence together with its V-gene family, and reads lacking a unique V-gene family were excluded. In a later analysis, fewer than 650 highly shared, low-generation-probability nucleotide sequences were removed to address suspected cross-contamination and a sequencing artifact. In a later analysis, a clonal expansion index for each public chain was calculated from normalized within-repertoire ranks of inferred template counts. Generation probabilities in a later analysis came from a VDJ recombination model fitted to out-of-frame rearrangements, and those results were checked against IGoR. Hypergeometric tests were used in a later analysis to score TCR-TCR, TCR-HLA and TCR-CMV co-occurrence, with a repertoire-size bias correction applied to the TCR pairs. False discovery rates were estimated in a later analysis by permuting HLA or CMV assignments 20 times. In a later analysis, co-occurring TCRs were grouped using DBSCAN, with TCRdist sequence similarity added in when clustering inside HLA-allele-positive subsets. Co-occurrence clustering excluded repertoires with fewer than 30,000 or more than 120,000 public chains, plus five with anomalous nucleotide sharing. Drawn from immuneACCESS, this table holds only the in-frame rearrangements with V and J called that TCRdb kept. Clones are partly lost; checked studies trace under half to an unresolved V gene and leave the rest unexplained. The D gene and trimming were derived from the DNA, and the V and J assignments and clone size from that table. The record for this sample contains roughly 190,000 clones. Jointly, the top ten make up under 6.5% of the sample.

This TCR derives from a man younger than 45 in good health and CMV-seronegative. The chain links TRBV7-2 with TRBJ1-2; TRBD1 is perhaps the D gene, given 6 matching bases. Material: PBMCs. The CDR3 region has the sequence CASSLIGGHGYTF. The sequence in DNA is TGTGCCAGCAGCTTAATTGGGGGCCATGGCTACACCTTC. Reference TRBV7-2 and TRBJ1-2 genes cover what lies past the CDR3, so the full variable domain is GAGVSQSPSNKVTEKGKDVELRCDPISGHTALYWYRQSLGQGLEFLIYFQGNSAPDKSGLPSDRFSAERTGGSVSTLTIQRTQQEDSAVYLCASSLIGGHGYTFGSGTRLTVV.